The present TCR beta chain was sequenced within a study of blood T cell repertoires in COVID-19 (dated by TCRdb to 2019 to 2021). For the study in its entirety: The collaborator samples originated in the United States, Italy and Spain and spanned the acute and convalescent phases of COVID-19. The dataset comprised deeply sampled blood TCRbeta repertoires from subjects exposed to, actively infected with, or recovered from COVID-19. A freely available public database, intended as a resource for researchers studying the immune response to SARS-CoV-2, is where the repertoires were released. The samples were drawn from the first 160 participants of the ongoing ImmuneRACE study and from 950 to 1,500 subjects provided by 6 global collaborators. A de-identified subject ID, COVID-19 status, age in years and sex were almost always included in the sample metadata. The prospective study material was composed of cDNA or gDNA derived from T cells, B-cell-depleted T cells, or PBMCs. Where available, HLA class I and class II types were taken from metadata supplied by the sample provider and were not determined by assay-based typing.

V is trimmed back by 5 bases and J by 3 bases, and the junction contains 3 bases that no gene match accounts for. There are 13 amino acids in the CDR3, from cysteine to phenylalanine inclusive. This entry keeps only the CDR3 DNA: 39 bases, framed from base 1. CDR1 and CDR2, per the germline V gene, are SGHDN and FVKESK. Participants in the prospective study were enrolled through a virtual design, were aged roughly 18 to 100 years, and lived in 24 United States geographic areas. In the prospective study, cohorts were assigned on the basis of participant-reported clinical history obtained from a screening survey and a study questionnaire. Mobile phlebotomists in the prospective study collected whole blood, serum and a nasopharyngeal or oropharyngeal swab from every participant. Over a roughly 2-month period, participants in the prospective study had the option of providing additional blood draws and questionnaires. Blood samples from the prospective study were shipped frozen or at room temperature prior to DNA extraction.

TCRbeta CDR3 regions were amplified from genomic DNA using the immunoSEQ Assay, a bias-controlled multiplex PCR. Per the original workflow: The number of nucleated cells in each sample was estimated from the amplification of reference gene primers within the assay. To quantify the absolute abundance of each unique TCRbeta CDR3 rearrangement, sequence reads were collapsed and filtered. For each sample, productive Simpson clonality was calculated as the square root of Simpson's diversity index over productive rearrangements. TCRdb's version of the immuneACCESS table is confined to in-frame rearrangements and falls short of the full clone set. An unresolved V gene accounts for under half of the shortfall where checked; the remainder is of unknown origin. V and J calls and clone size follow that table, whereas D and trimming were derived from the DNA. A total of around 250,000 clones appear in this sample, 80% to 90% of them only once. The top ten clones comprise roughly 4% of the sample.

What the work shows at the level of the full study, not this receptor alone: How much clinical and demographic metadata was included differed by source and by participant, and the metadata was provided uncurated.

This clone showed up just a few times. It has no known antigen specificity. Nothing much larger sits one base from this clone, and base qualities are not available. The chain uses TRBV14 and TRBJ1-1, and TRBD1 matches 7 of the central bases. The receptor was derived from a woman in her twenties or thirties with acute COVID-19. The source material was PBMCs or T cells enriched from blood (not recorded which). The nucleotide sequence reads as follows: TGTGCCAGCAGCAATACAGGGGACACTGAAGCTTTCTTT. This encodes CASSNTGDTEAFF.